One and the same sample provided the 21 T cell receptor beta chains below, sequenced in a study of graft-versus-host responses after intestinal transplantation. Their antigens remain unidentified. Measured with immunoSEQ multiplex PCR; TCRdb has only the in-frame clones, and not every one. The data show fewer than 95,000 clones, around 93% seen once. The sequencing here drew on unstimulated CD8+ T cells sorted from spleen or lymph node cells, taken before intestinal transplant. The receptors originated from a human donor who received an intestinal transplant.

This clone appeared once. V is TRBV27 and J is TRBJ2-3; D might be TRBD1 (6 bases). The CDR3 consists of 18 residues. Looked up from germline, CDR1 is MNHEY and CDR2 is SMNVEV (reference sequence). V dropped 5 bases and J dropped 0 bases, with 21 bases sitting between them. The CDR3 nucleotides are TGTGCCAGCAGTGGCCGGACAGCTACTACGTATAGCACAGATACGCAGTATTTT. Residues: CASSGRTATTYSTDTQYF.

V usage is TRBV11-1 and J usage is TRBJ2-7; 9 bases are a match to TRBD1. V gave up 4 bases and J gave up 4 bases; unmatched junction bases: 8. The CDR3 spans 15 residues. Looked up from germline, CDR1 is SGHAT and CDR2 is FQDESV (reference sequence). The CDR3 sequence: CASSSTGGAAYEQYF. In DNA form, the CDR3 reads TGTGCCAGCAGCTCCACAGGGGGCGCGGCGTACGAGCAGTACTTC.

The chain has TRBV29-1 and TRBJ2-7, with D perhaps matching TRBD1 (6 bases). V lost 1 base, J lost 6 bases, and 10 bases lay in between. Looked up from germline, CDR1 is SQVTM and CDR2 is ANQGSEA. This CDR3 is built from 12 residues. This CDR3 reads CSVEGSGVEQYF. CDR3 coding DNA: TGCAGCGTTGAAGGATCAGGGGTCGAGCAGTACTTC.

This clone appeared a single time. The chain is built from TRBV30 and TRBJ2-3; D is unresolved. Germline values: CDR1 GTSNPN, CDR2 SVGIG (reference sequence). V shed 2 bases and J shed 5 bases, with 8 bases lying between them. The CDR3 length is 12 residues. The CDR3 reads CAWSYVRDTQYF. The CDR3 nucleotides are TGTGCCTGGAGTTATGTTAGAGATACGCAGTATTTT.

This clone showed up just once. The V gene is TRBV18, the J gene TRBJ2-7; TRBD2 is a possible D gene (5 bases). Trimming removed 3 bases from V and 6 bases from J, with 21 bases in between. Germline values: CDR1 KGHSH, CDR2 LQKENI. The CDR3 contains 16 residues. The CDR3, as DNA: TGTGCCAGCTCACCTCCGGGTCCCCGACGGGAAAGCGAGCAGTACTTC. Its translation is CASSPPGPRRESEQYF.

V is TRBV9 and J is TRBJ2-7; 10 nucleotides match TRBD1. The CDR3 extends over 14 amino acids. V lost 0 bases to trimming and J lost 5 bases; unmatched junction nucleotides: 2. The V gene's germline CDR1 is SGDLS and CDR2 YYNGEE. The CDR3 is CASSVVGTGDEQYF. The CDR3, as DNA: TGTGCCAGCAGCGTAGTCGGGACAGGGGACGAGCAGTACTTC. The full variable domain, completed using reference TRBV9 and TRBJ2-7, is DSGVTQTPKHLITATGQRVTLRCSPRSGDLSVYWYQQSLDQGLQFLIQYYNGEERAKGNILERFSAQQFPDLHSELNLSSLELGDSALYFCASSVVGTGDEQYFGPGTRLTVT.

The rearrangement links TRBV4-3 to TRBJ2-1; 10 bases line up with TRBD2. CDR1 is LGHNA, CDR2 YSLEER, per germline. V gave up 0 bases and J gave up 8 bases; unmatched junction bases: 13. The CDR3 runs to 18 residues. CDR3 in amino acids: CASSQELPASGGADEQFF. Here the CDR3 DNA reads TGCGCCAGCAGCCAAGAACTCCCTGCGAGCGGGGGGGCAGATGAGCAGTTCTTC.

CDR3 in amino acids: CASSQGGTGRTDTQYF. In DNA form, the CDR3 reads TGTGCCAGCAGCCAGGGTGGGACAGGGAGGACAGATACGCAGTATTTT. The chain is built from TRBV11-2 and TRBJ2-3, with 9 bases fitting TRBD1. CDR3 length: 16 residues. Per germline, CDR1 SGHAT and CDR2 FQNNGV. The V segment lost 5 bases and the J segment 3 bases; nucleotides outside the gene matches: 9.

This clone has a handful of counts. The chain joins TRBV7-9 to TRBJ1-1; D remains ambiguous. CDR3 length equals 11 residues. Germline V gives CDR1 SEHNR, CDR2 FQNEAQ (reference sequence). Trimming left V 5 bases short and J 4 bases short, with 5 bases between. CDR3 bases: TGTGCCAGCAGCAGCACCACTGAAGCTTTCTTT. Translated: CASSSTTEAFF.

The rearrangement uses TRBV4-2 and TRBJ2-3; 7 positions match TRBD2. The junction had 14 bases not matched to a gene; V was cut back by 2 bases and J by 6 bases. The length of the CDR3 is 17 residues. In germline, CDR1 is LGHNA, CDR2 YNFKEQ. The CDR3 here is CASSQMGGSGGGDTQYF. As DNA, the CDR3 is TGTGCCAGCAGCCAAATGGGCGGGAGCGGAGGTGGGGATACGCAGTATTTT.

The genes are TRBV9 and TRBJ2-1; a possible D gene is TRBD1 (5 bases). There are 16 residues in the CDR3. Germline values: CDR1 SGDLS, CDR2 YYNGEE. Deletions cut 0 bases from V and 4 bases from J, with 14 bases between. The CDR3 spells CASSVDRSHQYNEQFF. CDR3 bases: TGTGCCAGCAGCGTAGACAGGTCTCATCAGTACAATGAGCAGTTCTTC.

This chain links TRBV6-6 with TRBJ2-7, with D maybe TRBD2 (7 bases). The CDR3 spans 13 residues. V lost 6 bases and J lost 7, with 16 bases in between. CDR1 is MNHNY and CDR2 is SVGAGI in the germline V gene (reference sequence). As DNA, the CDR3 is TGTGCCAGCAGCGAACAGGGAGGGTGGGAGCAGTACTTC. Encoded protein: CASSEQGGWEQYF.

The chain couples TRBV2 to TRBJ1-1; 7 bases map to TRBD1. The CDR3 covers 14 residues. Unmatched junction bases numbered 8, after V lost 6 bases and J lost 4 bases. The germline CDR1 and CDR2 sequences are SNHLY and FYNNEI. CDR3 protein: CASSEGAGPTEAFF. The CDR3 nucleotides read TGTGCCAGCAGCGAGGGGGCCGGTCCCACTGAAGCTTTCTTT. The full variable domain, in which reference TRBV2 and TRBJ1-1 provide the parts outside the CDR3, is EPEVTQTPSHQVTQMGQEVILRCVPISNHLYFYWYRQILGQKVEFLVSFYNNEISEKSEIFDDQFSVERPDGSNFTLKIRSTKLEDSAMYFCASSEGAGPTEAFFGQGTRLTVV.

CDR3 sequence reads: CASSAFGGERDEQYF. The DNA for the CDR3 is TGTGCCAGCAGCGCGTTCGGGGGTGAGAGGGACGAGCAGTACTTC. The V and J genes are TRBV7-8 and TRBJ2-7, with a weak D call TRBD2 (6 bases). There are 15 residues in the CDR3. The V gene lost 5 bases and the J gene lost 5 bases, with 19 bases spanning the gap. Germline values: CDR1 SGHVS, CDR2 FQNEAQ.

V is TRBV4-3 and J is TRBJ1-2, with 7 positions matching TRBD1. This CDR3 has 14 amino acids. In germline, CDR1 is LGHNA, CDR2 YSLEER. The trim removed 5 bases at V and 7 bases at J, leaving 10 bases unmatched. For the CDR3, the DNA is TGCGCCAGCAGCTCGAGGGGGCGCGAGTTTGGCTACACCTTC. Encoded protein: CASSSRGREFGYTF.

This rearrangement joins TRBV7-8 to TRBJ1-4; 8 bases fit TRBD1. The germline gives CDR1 SGHVS, CDR2 FQNEAQ. After removal of 2 bases from V and 0 bases from J, the junction contained 8 bases not matched to a gene. The CDR3 is made up of 18 amino acids. The CDR3: CASSLSQGTGATNEKLFF. CDR3 in DNA: TGTGCCAGCAGCTTAAGTCAAGGGACAGGAGCAACTAATGAAAAACTGTTTTTT. The complete variable domain, with remaining parts taken from reference TRBV7-8 and TRBJ1-4, reads GAGVSQSPRYKVAKRGQDVALRCDPISGHVSLFWYQQALGQGPEFLTYFQNEAQLDKSGLPSDRFFAERPEGSVSTLKIQRTQQEDSAVYLCASSLSQGTGATNEKLFFGSGTQLSVL.

The chain combines TRBV6-1 with TRBJ1-2; 7 positions match TRBD1. Germline values: CDR1 MNHNS, CDR2 SASEGT. The CDR3 has 13 amino acids. J was trimmed by 7 bases and V by 6 bases; bases with no gene match: 8. CDR3 loop: CASRPGTAPGYTF. CDR3 in DNA: TGTGCCAGCAGACCCGGGACAGCTCCTGGCTACACCTTC.

The gene calls are TRBV29-1 and TRBJ2-6; 8 positions match TRBD1. This CDR3 is 16 amino acids long. J lost 4 bases, V lost 7 bases, and 12 bases had no gene match. Germline V gene data show CDR1 as SQVTM and CDR2 as ANQGSEA. CDR3 loop: CSGRLTGAGGANVLTF. Here the CDR3 DNA reads TGCAGCGGCCGGTTGACAGGGGCAGGCGGGGCCAACGTCCTGACTTTC.

The gene calls are TRBV20-1 and TRBJ1-2; D not certain. The CDR3 loop spans 10 amino acids. CDR1 DFQATT and CDR2 SNEGSKA come from the germline V gene (reference sequence). The V and J ends lost 4 bases and 8 bases respectively, with 8 bases between them. The CDR3 DNA reads as TGCAGTGCTAAGCCTTCCGGCTACACCTTC. The encoded protein is CSAKPSGYTF.

About this clone: The germline gene is not matched at one end of the junction; a read error may be the cause. The chain couples TRBV18 to TRBJ2-7; D not certain. From germline, CDR1 is KGHSH and CDR2 LQKENI. The CDR3 spans 10 residues. The CDR3 reads CASSPGHKNF. The CDR3 DNA follows: TGTGCCAGCTCACCGGGCCATAAGAACTTC. Full variable domain (remainder filled in from reference TRBV18 and TRBJ2-7): NAGVMQNPRHLVRRRGQEARLRCSPMKGHSHVYWYRQLPEEGLKFMVYLQKENIIDESGMPKERFSAEFPKEGPSILRIQQVVRGDSAAYFCASSPGHKNFGPGTRLTVT.

The chain employs TRBV21-1 and TRBJ2-1; TRBD2 was called by the table and not checked on the DNA. TRBV21-1 is an annotated pseudogene. This CDR3 contains 14 residues. For the CDR3, the DNA is TGTGCCAGCAGCAAAGATGGAGGGGACAATGAGCAGTTCTTC. Its protein is CASSKDGGDNEQFF.